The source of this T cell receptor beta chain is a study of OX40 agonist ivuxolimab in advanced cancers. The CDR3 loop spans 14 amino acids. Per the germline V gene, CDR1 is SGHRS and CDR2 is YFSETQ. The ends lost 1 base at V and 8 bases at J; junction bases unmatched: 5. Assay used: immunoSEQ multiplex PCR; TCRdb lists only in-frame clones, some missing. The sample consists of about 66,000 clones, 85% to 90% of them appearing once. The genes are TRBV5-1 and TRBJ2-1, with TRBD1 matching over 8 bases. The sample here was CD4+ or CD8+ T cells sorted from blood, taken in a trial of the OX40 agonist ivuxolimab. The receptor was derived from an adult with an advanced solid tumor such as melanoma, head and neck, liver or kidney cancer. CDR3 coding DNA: TGCGCCAGCAGCTTGAGACAGGGGAACTATGAGCAGTTCTTC. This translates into CASSLRQGNYEQFF. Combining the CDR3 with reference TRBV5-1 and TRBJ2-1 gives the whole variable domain KAGVTQTPRYLIKTRGQQVTLSCSPISGHRSVSWYQQTPGQGLQFLFEYFSETQRNKGNFPGRFSGRQFSNSRSEMNVSTLELGDSALYLCASSLRQGNYEQFFGPGTRLTVL.